This TCR beta chain was found in a study of response to subunit inactivated influenza vaccine. Germline V lookup: CDR1 SGHRS, CDR2 YFSETQ. The CDR3 extends over 15 amino acids. Trimming pared 0 bases from V and 0 bases from J, leaving 7 bases between. One entry per CDR3 protein results from TCRdb running MiXCR on the RT-PCR reads. The data show over 650,000 distinct CDR3 sequences, under 20% seen once. This clonotype occurred many times. The chain carries TRBV5-1 and TRBJ2-1; D not resolved. Here the sequenced sample was PBMCs from blood, taken approximately 5 days after vaccination. This clonotype was obtained from a man between 45 and 60 years old who received an inactivated influenza vaccine. For the CDR3, the DNA is TGCGCCAGCAGCTTGGACAGTTACTCCTACAATGAGCAGTTCTTC. As protein: CASSLDSYSYNEQFF.